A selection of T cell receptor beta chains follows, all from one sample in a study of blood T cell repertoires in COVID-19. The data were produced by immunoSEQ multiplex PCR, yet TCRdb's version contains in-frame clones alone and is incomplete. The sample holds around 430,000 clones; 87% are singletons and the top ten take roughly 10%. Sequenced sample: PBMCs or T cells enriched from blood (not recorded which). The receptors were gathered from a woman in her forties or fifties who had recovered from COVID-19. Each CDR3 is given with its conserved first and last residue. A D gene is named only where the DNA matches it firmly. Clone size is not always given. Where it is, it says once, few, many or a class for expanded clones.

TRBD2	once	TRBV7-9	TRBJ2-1	TGTGCCAGCAGCATACCCCGGACTAGCGGGGGGCAGAGTTACATCTCATCGAACTACAATGAGCAGTTCTTC	CASSIPRTSGGQSYISSNYNEQFF
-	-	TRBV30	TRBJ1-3	TGTGCCTGGACGGGTGGAAACACCATATATTTT	CAWTGGNTIYF
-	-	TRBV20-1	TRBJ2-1	TGCAGTGCCCCGCGGAACAATGAGCAGTTCTTC	CSAPRNNEQFF
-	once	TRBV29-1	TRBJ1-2	TGCAGCGTTGATTCGGGGGGTAATGGCTACACCTTC	CSVDSGGNGYTF
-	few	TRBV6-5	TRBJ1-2	TGTGCCAGCAGTTACTCGGTAGGAGGCGCTAACTATGGCTACACCTTC	CASSYSVGGANYGYTF
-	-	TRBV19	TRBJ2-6	TGTGCCAGTATGGGGACATACGGGGCCAACGTCCTGACTTTC	CASMGTYGANVLTF
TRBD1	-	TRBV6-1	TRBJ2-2	TGTGCCAGCAGTGGTCAGGGGGCGACGACGAGCACCGGGGAGCTGTTTTTT	CASSGQGATTSTGELFF
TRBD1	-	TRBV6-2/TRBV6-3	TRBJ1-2	TGTGCCAGCAGTAACGAACAGGGGATAGGCGGCTACACCTTC	CASSNEQGIGGYTF
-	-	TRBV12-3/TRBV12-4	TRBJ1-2	TGTGCCAGCACTTTGGAGTACTCCTATGGCTACACCTTC	CASTLEYSYGYTF
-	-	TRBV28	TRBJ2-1	TGTGCCAGCAGTCCCGGGATGAGCTCCTACAATGAGCAGTTCTTC	CASSPGMSSYNEQFF
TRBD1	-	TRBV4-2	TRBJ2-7	TGTGCCAGCAGCCTAGTGACAGGGGAGAACGAGCAGTACTTC	CASSLVTGENEQYF
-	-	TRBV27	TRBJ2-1	TGTGCCAGTAGTCCTAGCAACTACAATGAGCAGTTCTTC	CASSPSNYNEQFF
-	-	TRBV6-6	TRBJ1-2	TGTGCCAGCAGAACGGAGGATAAGAACTATGGCTACACCTTC	CASRTEDKNYGYTF
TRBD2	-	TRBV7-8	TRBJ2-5	TGTGCCAGCAGCCCCAGACTCGGGACTAGCGGGGGGGAAGAGACCCAGTACTTC	CASSPRLGTSGGEETQYF
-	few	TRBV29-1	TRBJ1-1	TGCAGCGTTGGGAGTCTCACTGAAGCTTTCTTT	CSVGSLTEAFF
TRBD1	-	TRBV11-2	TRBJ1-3	TGTGCCAGCAGCTGGGACAGTTTTTTCGGTGGAAACACCATATATTTT	CASSWDSFFGGNTIYF
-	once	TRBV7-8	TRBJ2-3	TGTGCCAGCAGCTTAGTCGTAGTCGCGGCTAGCTTTAGCACAGATACGCAGTATTTT	CASSLVVVAASFSTDTQYF
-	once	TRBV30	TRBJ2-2	TGTGCTGGAGAGGATAACACCGGGGAGCTGTTTTTT	CAGEDNTGELFF
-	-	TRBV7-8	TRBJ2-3	TGTGCCAGCAGCTTAGGGTCGCGGTCCAATCTTCTCACAGATACGCAGTATTTT	CASSLGSRSNLLTDTQYF
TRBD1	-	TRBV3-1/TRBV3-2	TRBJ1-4	TGTGCCAGCAGCCCCCGAGGAGGGGGCTCTGAAAAACTGTTTTTT	CASSPRGGGSEKLFF
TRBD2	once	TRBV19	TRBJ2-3	TGTGCCAGTACCGAGCCGGGACTAGCGGGGAATAAGGCGTATTTT	CASTEPGLAGNKAYF
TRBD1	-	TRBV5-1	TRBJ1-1	TGCGCCAGCAGCCCGGACAGGGCTGGCACTGAAGCTTTCTTT	CASSPDRAGTEAFF
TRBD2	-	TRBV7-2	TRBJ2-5	TGTGCCAGCAGCCCGAGGACTAGCGGGGGGGCTTACGAGACCCAGTACTTC	CASSPRTSGGAYETQYF
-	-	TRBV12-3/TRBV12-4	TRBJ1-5	TGTGCCAGTACGAACGGGGGGGATCAGCCCCAGCATTTT	CASTNGGDQPQHF
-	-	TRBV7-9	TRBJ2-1	TGTGCCAGCAGCTTAAATAGGGACATCCCCTACAATGAGCAGTTCTTC	CASSLNRDIPYNEQFF
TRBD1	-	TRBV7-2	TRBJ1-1	TGTGCCAGCGTCTCTCAGGGGGCGACTGAAGCTTTCTTT	CASVSQGATEAFF
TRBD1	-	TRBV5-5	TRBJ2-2	TGTGCCAGCAGCCGCACAGGGGGCGCCCCCGGGGAGCTGTTTTTT	CASSRTGGAPGELFF
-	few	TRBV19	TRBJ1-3	TGTGCCAGTGGCGTGGGACTGACTACTGGAAACACCATATATTTT	CASGVGLTTGNTIYF
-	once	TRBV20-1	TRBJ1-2	TGCAGTGTACGCGGGGCAGGCTTC	CSVRGAGF
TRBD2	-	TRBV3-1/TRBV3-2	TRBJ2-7	TGTGCCAGCAGCCGCCGGGGGGGCTACGAGCAGTACTTC	CASSRRGGYEQYF
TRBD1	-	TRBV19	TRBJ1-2	TGTGCCAGTAGTAAAAGGGACAGGGACTATGGCTACACCTTC	CASSKRDRDYGYTF
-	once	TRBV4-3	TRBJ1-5	TGCGCCAGCAGCCAAGACAGGGCCGGGCAGCCCCAGCATTTT	CASSQDRAGQPQHF
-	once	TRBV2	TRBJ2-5	TGTGCCAGCAGTTCCCAAATAACAAGAATGGAGACCCAGTACTTC	CASSSQITRMETQYF
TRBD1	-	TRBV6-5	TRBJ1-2	TGTGCCAGCAGTTCCCCGGGACAGATATCCTTC	CASSSPGQISF
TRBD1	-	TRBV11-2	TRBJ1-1	TGTGCCAGCAGCTTAGACGCAAGTACTACAGGGGGTCCCGAAGCTTTCTTT	CASSLDASTTGGPEAFF
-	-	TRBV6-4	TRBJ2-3	TGTGCCAGCAGTCCCCTCATAGCTTCGGATACGCAGTATTTT	CASSPLIASDTQYF
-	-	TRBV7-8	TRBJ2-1	TGTGCCAGCAGCTTCCCCGGGGGAAGCTCCTACAATGAGCAGTTCTTC	CASSFPGGSSYNEQFF
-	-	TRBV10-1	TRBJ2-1	TGCGCCAGCTACCGGTGCAGGGGTCACGGCCACAATGAGCAGTTCTTC	CASYRCRGHGHNEQFF
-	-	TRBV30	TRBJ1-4	TGTGCCTCCTCAACAGGTGCAACTAATGAAAAACTGTTTTTT	CASSTGATNEKLFF
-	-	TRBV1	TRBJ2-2	TGCACCAGCAGCCGGGACAGGGTAACCGAAGCGAACACCGGGGAGCTGTTTTTT	CTSSRDRVTEANTGELFF
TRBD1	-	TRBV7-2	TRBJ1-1	TGTGCCAGCAGCCTCAGGGGGCGAGACACTGAAGCTTTCTTT	CASSLRGRDTEAFF
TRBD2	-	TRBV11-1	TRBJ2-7	TGTGCCAGCAGCCGCCGGGACTACCTAAACTACGAGCAGTACTTC	CASSRRDYLNYEQYF
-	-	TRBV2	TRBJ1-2	TGTGCCAGCAGCCTGGACAGTGATGGCTACACCTTC	CASSLDSDGYTF
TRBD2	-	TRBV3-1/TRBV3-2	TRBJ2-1	TGTGCCAGCAGCCAAGAAACTAGCGGGGGTCTCAAGTTCTTC	CASSQETSGGLKFF
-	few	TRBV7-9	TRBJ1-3	TGTGCCAGCAGCTTAGACCTATCGTCTGGAAACACCATATATTTT	CASSLDLSSGNTIYF